This is a list of T cell receptor beta chains from one sample in a study of T cell responses to AZD1222 COVID-19 vaccine. The method was immunoSEQ multiplex PCR; TCRdb's version includes in-frame clones alone and lacks a portion of them. The table lists about 54,000 clones, roughly 90% of them singletons. The sequenced sample was peripheral blood, obtained 28 days after the second AZD1222 dose. These TCRs come from an adult who received the AZD1222 COVID-19 vaccine. CDR3s include the opening cysteine and the closing phenylalanine or tryptophan. D genes are given only for firm matches. Expanded clones get a size class; other rows say once, few or many, or leave the size out.

clone size | J gene | CDR3 length | V gene | D gene | CDR3 protein | CDR3 DNA
. | TRBJ1-2 | 16 | TRBV19 | . | CASSIEVRAGGYGYTF | TGTGCCAGTAGTATCGAGGTTAGGGCTGGAGGCTATGGCTACACCTTC
. | TRBJ2-3 | 15 | TRBV11-2 | . | CASSGTGGATDTQYF | TGTGCCAGCAGCGGCACAGGGGGGGCAACAGATACGCAGTATTTT
. | TRBJ2-3 | 14 | TRBV28 | . | CASRPTGRTDTQYF | TGTGCCAGCAGACCAACTGGGAGAACAGATACGCAGTATTTT
. | TRBJ2-5 | 16 | TRBV4-3 | TRBD2 | CASSQEPSGLQETQYF | TGCGCCAGCAGCCAAGAGCCTAGCGGTTTACAAGAGACCCAGTACTTC
medium-sized | TRBJ1-1 | 12 | TRBV12-3/TRBV12-4 | . | CASSPIRFEAFF | TGTGCCAGCAGTCCCATCAGGTTCGAAGCTTTCTTT
. | TRBJ2-1 | 18 | TRBV7-9 | TRBD2 | CASSLTPGTSGRVDEQFF | TGTGCCAGCAGCTTAACACCCGGGACTAGCGGGAGGGTGGATGAGCAGTTCTTC
. | TRBJ2-1 | 18 | TRBV11-3 | . | CASINRGLAPSSYNEQFF | TGTGCCAGCATTAACCGTGGGCTAGCGCCCAGCTCCTACAATGAGCAGTTCTTC
. | TRBJ2-5 | 13 | TRBV12-3/TRBV12-4 | . | CASSFTRRETQYF | TGTGCCAGCAGTTTTACTAGGCGAGAGACCCAGTACTTC
. | TRBJ2-1 | 11 | TRBV6-1 | . | CASSGEQEQFF | TGTGCCAGCAGTGGGGAACAGGAGCAGTTCTTC
. | TRBJ2-5 | 19 | TRBV3-1/TRBV3-2 | TRBD2 | CASSQEGIIGLADRETQYF | TGTGCCAGCAGCCAAGAGGGGATTATAGGACTAGCCGACCGAGAGACCCAGTACTTC
. | TRBJ1-1 | 18 | TRBV6-2/TRBV6-3 | . | CASSYPTDTYRQNTEAFF | TGTGCCAGCAGTTACCCTACGGACACCTACCGCCAGAACACTGAAGCTTTCTTT
. | TRBJ2-1 | 14 | TRBV19 | . | CASAPGRTGDEQFF | TGTGCCAGTGCCCCGGGAAGGACTGGCGATGAGCAGTTCTTC
once | TRBJ2-7 | 13 | TRBV5-1 | . | CASSLGEVREQYF | TGCGCCAGCAGCTTAGGGGAGGTACGCGAGCAGTACTTC
. | TRBJ2-2 | 12 | TRBV15 | . | CATSRRDGELFF | TGTGCCACCAGCAGAAGAGACGGGGAGCTGTTTTTT
few | TRBJ2-2 | 15 | TRBV7-9 | . | CASSDRQANTGELFF | TGTGCCAGCAGCGACAGACAGGCCAACACCGGGGAGCTGTTTTTT
. | TRBJ1-5 | 15 | TRBV4-2 | . | CASSQEYRGNQPQHF | TGTGCCAGCAGCCAAGAGTACAGGGGCAATCAGCCCCAGCATTTT
few | TRBJ2-7 | 17 | TRBV5-1 | TRBD1 | CASSSKPGQDFTYEQYF | TGCGCCAGCAGCTCTAAACCGGGACAGGACTTTACCTACGAGCAGTACTTC
once | TRBJ2-1 | 17 | TRBV19 | TRBD2 | CASSFERLAGGYNEQFF | TGTGCCAGTAGTTTTGAGAGGCTAGCGGGAGGCTACAATGAGCAGTTCTTC
. | TRBJ2-1 | 16 | TRBV27 | TRBD2 | CASSSLAGAIHNEQFF | TGTGCCAGCAGTTCTCTAGCGGGAGCTATTCACAATGAGCAGTTCTTC
. | TRBJ1-3 | 15 | TRBV11-3 | TRBD1 | CASSVQGGIGNTIYF | TGTGCCAGCAGCGTACAGGGGGGCATTGGAAACACCATATATTTT
. | TRBJ1-1 | 15 | TRBV11-3 | TRBD1 | CASSDRQGAPTEAFF | TGTGCCAGCAGCGATAGACAGGGGGCCCCGACTGAAGCTTTCTTT
. | TRBJ1-2 | 15 | TRBV4-3 | . | CASSQDTGTNYGYTF | TGCGCCAGCAGCCAAGACACAGGGACTAACTATGGCTACACCTTC